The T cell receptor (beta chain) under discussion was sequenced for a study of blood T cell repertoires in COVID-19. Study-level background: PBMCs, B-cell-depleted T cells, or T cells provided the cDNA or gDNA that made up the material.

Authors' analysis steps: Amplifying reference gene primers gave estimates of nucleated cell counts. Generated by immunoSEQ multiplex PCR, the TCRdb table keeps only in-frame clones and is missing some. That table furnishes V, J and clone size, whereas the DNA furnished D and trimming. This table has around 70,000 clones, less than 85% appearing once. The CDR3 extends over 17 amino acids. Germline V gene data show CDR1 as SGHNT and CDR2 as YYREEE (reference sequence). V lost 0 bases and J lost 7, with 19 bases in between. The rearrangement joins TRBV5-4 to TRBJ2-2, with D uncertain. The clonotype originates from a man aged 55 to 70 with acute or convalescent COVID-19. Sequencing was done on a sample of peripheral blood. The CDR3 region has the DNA TGTGCCAGCAGCTTGGTGTCAGCCAACAACCGAGGCGGGGAGCTGTTTTTT. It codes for CASSLVSANNRGGELFF.